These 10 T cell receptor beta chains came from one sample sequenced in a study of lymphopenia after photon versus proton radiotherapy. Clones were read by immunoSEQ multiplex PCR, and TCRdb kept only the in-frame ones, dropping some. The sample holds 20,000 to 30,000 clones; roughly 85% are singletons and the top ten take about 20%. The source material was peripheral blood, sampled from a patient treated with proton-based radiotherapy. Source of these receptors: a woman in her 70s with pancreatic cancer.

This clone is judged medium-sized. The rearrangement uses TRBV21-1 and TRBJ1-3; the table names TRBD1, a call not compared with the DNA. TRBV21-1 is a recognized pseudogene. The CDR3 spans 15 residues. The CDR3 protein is CASSKVQGTGNTIYF. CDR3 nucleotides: TGTGCCAGCAGCAAAGTACAGGGGACTGGAAACACCATATATTTT.

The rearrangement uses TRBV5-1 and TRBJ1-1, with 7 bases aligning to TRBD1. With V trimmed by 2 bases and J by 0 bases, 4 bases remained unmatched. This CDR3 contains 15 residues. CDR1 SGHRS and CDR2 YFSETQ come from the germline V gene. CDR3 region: CASSFGTEMNTEAFF. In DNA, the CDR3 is TGCGCCAGCAGCTTTGGGACAGAGATGAACACTGAAGCTTTCTTT.

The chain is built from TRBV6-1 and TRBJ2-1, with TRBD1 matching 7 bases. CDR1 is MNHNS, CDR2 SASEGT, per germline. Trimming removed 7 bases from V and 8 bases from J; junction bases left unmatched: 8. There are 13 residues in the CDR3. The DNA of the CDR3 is TGTGCCAGCACCCCGACAGGGATCCATGAGCAGTTCTTC. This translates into CASTPTGIHEQFF.

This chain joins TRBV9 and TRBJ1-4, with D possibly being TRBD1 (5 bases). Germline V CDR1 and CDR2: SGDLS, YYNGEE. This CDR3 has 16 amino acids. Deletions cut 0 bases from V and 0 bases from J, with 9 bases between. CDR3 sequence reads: CASSVEGSATNEKLFF. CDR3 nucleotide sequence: TGTGCCAGCAGCGTAGAGGGGTCTGCAACTAATGAAAAACTGTTTTTT.

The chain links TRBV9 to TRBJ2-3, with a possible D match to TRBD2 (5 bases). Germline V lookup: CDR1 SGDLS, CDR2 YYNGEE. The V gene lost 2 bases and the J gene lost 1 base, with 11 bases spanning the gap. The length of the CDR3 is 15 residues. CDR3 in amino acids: CASSVAGLGTDTQYF. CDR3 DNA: TGTGCCAGCAGCGTGGCGGGTTTGGGCACAGATACGCAGTATTTT.

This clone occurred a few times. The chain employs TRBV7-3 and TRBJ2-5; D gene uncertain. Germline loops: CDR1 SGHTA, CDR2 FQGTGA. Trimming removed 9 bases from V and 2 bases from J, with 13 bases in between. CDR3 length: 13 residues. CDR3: CASARTVQETQYF. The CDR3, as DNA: TGTGCCAGTGCCAGGACGGTACAAGAGACCCAGTACTTC.

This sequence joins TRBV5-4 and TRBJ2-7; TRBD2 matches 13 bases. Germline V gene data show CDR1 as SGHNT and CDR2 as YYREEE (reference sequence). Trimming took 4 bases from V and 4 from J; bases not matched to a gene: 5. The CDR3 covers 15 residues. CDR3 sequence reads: CASSPGTSGMYEQYF. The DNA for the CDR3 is TGTGCCAGCAGCCCCGGGACTAGCGGGATGTACGAGCAGTACTTC.

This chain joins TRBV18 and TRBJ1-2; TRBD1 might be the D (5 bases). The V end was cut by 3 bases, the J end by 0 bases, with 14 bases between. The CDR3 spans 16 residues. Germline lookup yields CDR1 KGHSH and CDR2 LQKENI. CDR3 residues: CASSPTGTVSNYGYTF. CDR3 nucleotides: TGTGCCAGCTCACCGACCGGGACGGTCTCTAACTATGGCTACACCTTC.

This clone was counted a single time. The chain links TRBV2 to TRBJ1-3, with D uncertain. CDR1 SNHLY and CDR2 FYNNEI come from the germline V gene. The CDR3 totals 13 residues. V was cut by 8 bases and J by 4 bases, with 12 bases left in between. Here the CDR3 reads CASRKGGGNTIYF. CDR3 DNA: TGTGCCAGCCGGAAGGGCGGAGGAAACACCATATATTTT.

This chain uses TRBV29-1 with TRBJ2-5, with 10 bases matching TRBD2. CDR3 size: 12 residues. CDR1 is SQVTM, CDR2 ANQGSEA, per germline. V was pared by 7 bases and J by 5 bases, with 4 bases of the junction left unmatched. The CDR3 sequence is CSALLAGETQYF. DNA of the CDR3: TGCAGCGCCTTACTAGCGGGGGAGACCCAGTACTTC.